This record looks at one T cell receptor beta chain sequence and its context. Its antigen is undetermined. This entry comes from a study of T cell responses to AZD1222 COVID-19 vaccine. V was pared by 6 bases and J by 9 bases, with 15 bases between. CDR3 length: 13 amino acids. CDR1 SGHNT and CDR2 YENEEA come from the germline V gene. Study-level points and caveats: Spike-spanning, vaccine-associated CD4 TCRs were dominant at 160-218 and 743-854. Clonal diversity may have been underestimated, and the donors were mostly white British, with more females than males. Unmutated variant regions are reportedly targeted by nearly half of spike-specific TCRs.

The repertoire was sequenced with immunoSEQ multiplex PCR; TCRdb's copy has only in-frame clones and lacks some. In the table there are about 140,000 clones, less than 95% of which are singletons. The specimen comprised peripheral blood, sampled on day 0 of AZD1222 vaccination. This chain joins TRBV11-3 and TRBJ2-1; D possibly matches TRBD1 or TRBD2 (7 bases each). The receptor comes from an adult in good health. The DNA of the CDR3 is TGTGCCAGCAGTTACAGGGGCGGGGGTGAGCAGTTCTTC. The encoded protein is CASSYRGGGEQFF. Filled out from reference TRBV11-3 and TRBJ2-1, the complete variable domain reads EAGVVQSPRYKIIEKKQPVAFWCNPISGHNTLYWYLQNLGQGPELLIRYENEEAVDDSQLPKDRFSAERLKGVDSTLKIQPAELGDSAVYLCASSYRGGGEQFFGPGTRLTVL.